Each of the 7 T cell receptor beta chains below was sequenced from the same sample in a study of T-cell memory formation after mild COVID-19 (dated by TCRdb to about 2021). Libraries were made using 5' RACE. The run used an Illumina NovaSeq 6000. Starting from the raw public reads, TCRdb applied fastp trimming at Q25, assembled clones with MiXCR and retained in-frame beta chains. Each CDR3 protein appears once, grouped with its most common genes and DNA. This sample holds roughly 180,000 distinct CDR3 sequences; more than 9% were observed only once. Roughly 3.8% of the sample is held by the ten biggest clonotypes. The sample consisted of PBMCs or a T cell subset sorted from them (not recorded which). The source is a man aged 18 to 30 who had mild COVID-19 (a few samples of this study predate the infection). The sample titles of this study are shuffled in the database, so cell type and time point are left out; the donor was told from shared clones.

The gene calls are TRBV6-1 and TRBJ2-3, with 7 bases matching TRBD2. CDR3 length: 15 residues. CDR1 is MNHNS, CDR2 SASEGT, per germline. The trim removed 4 bases at V and 1 base at J, leaving 5 bases unmatched. CDR3 DNA: TGTGCCAGCAGTGGGAGAGCGGGACGCACAGATACGCAGTATTTT. Residues: CASSGRAGRTDTQYF.

The chain is built from TRBV4-2 and TRBJ2-5; D unclear. The ends were cut back, 2 bases at V and 2 bases at J, with 9 bases in the middle. The germline gives CDR1 LGHNA, CDR2 YNFKEQ. The CDR3 totals 14 residues. The CDR3 spells CASSQPDEQETQYF. For the CDR3, the DNA is TGTGCCAGCAGCCAACCGGACGAACAAGAGACCCAGTACTTC.

This clonotype was seen only a few times. The chain carries TRBV6-2 or TRBV6-3 and TRBJ1-5; perhaps TRBD1 as D (5 bases). This CDR3 spans 14 amino acids. Germline values: CDR1 MNHEY, CDR2 SVGEGT. The V gene lost 6 bases and the J gene lost 6 bases, with 15 bases spanning the gap. DNA for the CDR3: TGTGCCAGCAGACCCTCAGGGTTTTCTCAGCCCCAGCATTTT. Translating it yields CASRPSGFSQPQHF.

The chain carries TRBV27 and TRBJ1-4; D gene ambiguous. Germline V lookup: CDR1 MNHEY, CDR2 SMNVEV (reference sequence). Trimming left V 5 bases short and J 7 bases short, with 11 bases between. The CDR3 length is 13 residues. CDR3 residues: CASSTRTGEKLFF. CDR3 nucleotides: TGTGCCAGCAGTACTAGGACCGGTGAAAAACTGTTTTTT.

This clonotype was recorded many times. The J gene is TRBJ2-3, the V gene TRBV7-6, with D tentatively TRBD2 (6 bases). The length of the CDR3 is 14 residues. Germline V gene lookup returns CDR1 SGHVS and CDR2 FNYEAQ. Trimming cost V 3 bases and J 4 bases, with 11 bases left between them. The CDR3 reads CASSFGGRADTQYF. As DNA, the CDR3 is TGTGCCAGCAGCTTCGGGGGAAGGGCAGATACGCAGTATTTT.

This clonotype was seen more than once but under ten times. The rearrangement links TRBV7-3 to TRBJ2-2, with D possibly being TRBD1 (6 bases). The CDR3 extends over 13 amino acids. V shed 6 bases and J shed 6 bases, with 11 bases lying between them. CDR1 SGHTA and CDR2 FQGTGA come from the germline V gene. The CDR3 sequence: CASSPRGPGELFF. Here the CDR3 DNA reads TGTGCCAGCAGTCCCAGGGGTCCCGGGGAGCTGTTTTTT.

This clonotype was counted ten times or more. The chain carries TRBV7-2 and TRBJ2-2, with no clear D. The germline CDR1 and CDR2 sequences are SGHTA and FQGNSA. V lost 4 bases and J lost 4, with 16 bases in between. The CDR3 contains 16 residues. This CDR3 is CASSSSRNPGTGELFF. The CDR3 DNA sequence: TGTGCCAGCAGCTCATCCAGGAATCCAGGCACCGGGGAGCTGTTTTTT.